This T cell receptor (beta chain) was retrieved from a study of T cell repertoires in cytomegalovirus infection. Study summary: CMV infection plus the matching HLA type was flagged by public TCR beta signatures.

A single record per CDR3 protein comes from TCRdb applying MiXCR to the reads. The table shows under 350,000 distinct CDR3 sequences, with around 10% occurring only once. This clonotype was seen at least ten times. Its antigen is still unknown. Study-level points and caveats: Adding up the frequency of public TCR beta families identified people who carried CMV plus the relevant HLA. HLA-C-restricted CMV-specific TCR beta clonotypes were dominant in the ex vivo response.

The TCR comes from a human donor in good health (CMV status not recorded). Some clones in this sample may be carry-over from other donors' samples. Sequencing used PBMCs.

This chain's CDR3 is CASRRGSYEQYF. Written as DNA, the CDR3 is TGTGCCAGCAGGAGGGGGTCCTACGAGCAGTACTTC. The V and J genes are TRBV2 and TRBJ2-7; D is perhaps TRBD1 (6 bases). V was cut by 6 bases and J by 1 base, with 7 bases left in between. In germline, CDR1 is SNHLY, CDR2 FYNNEI. The CDR3 length is 12 residues.